One and the same sample provided the 16 T cell receptor beta chains below, sequenced in a study of shared clonotypes between healthy human individuals. Produced via immunoSEQ multiplex PCR; TCRdb's table is partial and in-frame only. The sample includes over a million clones, roughly 96% seen only once; the top ten take over 1%. Sequencing used naive CD4+ T cells sorted from blood. The subset here: CD45RA+ positively selected. The receptors here all came from a man aged 25-45 years in good health.

Written as DNA, the CDR3 is TGTGCCAGCTCCCGAGATGGCGGGAGATCCTACAATGAGCAGTTCTTC. This sequence encodes CASSRDGGRSYNEQFF. V is TRBV18 and J is TRBJ2-1; TRBD2 matches at 7 bases. With 6 bases clipped from V and 1 base from J, the junction kept 9 bases outside the gene matches. Germline CDR1 and CDR2: KGHSH and LQKENI. CDR3 length: 16 amino acids.

The V gene is TRBV6-5, the J gene TRBJ2-3; TRBD2 agrees at 10 bases. This CDR3 contains 15 residues. Unmatched junction bases numbered 6, after V lost 6 bases and J lost 3 bases. Looked up from germline, CDR1 is MNHEY and CDR2 is SVGAGI. The CDR3 loop reads CASRGASGSTDTQYF. For the CDR3, the DNA is TGTGCCAGCAGGGGCGCTAGCGGGAGTACAGATACGCAGTATTTT.

The chain carries TRBV7-3 and TRBJ2-7; 7 bases are shared with TRBD1. CDR3 length: 13 residues. Germline CDR1 and CDR2: SGHTA and FQGTGA. Germline trimming cut 8 bases from V and 6 bases from J; bases unmatched to any gene: 10. As DNA, the CDR3 is TGTGCCAGCTCCCCTGGACAGGCGGGCGAGCAGTACTTC. Protein sequence: CASSPGQAGEQYF.

This clone was found a few times. The chain joins TRBV29-1 to TRBJ2-1, with D possibly being TRBD1 or TRBD2 (5 bases each). V lost 7 bases and J 4 bases, leaving 11 bases between the germline ends. This CDR3 has 12 amino acids. Per germline, CDR1 SQVTM and CDR2 ANQGSEA. CDR3 sequence (DNA): TGCAGCGGAGGCTGGGGGTACAATGAGCAGTTCTTC. This translates into CSGGWGYNEQFF.

This sequence joins TRBV20-1 and TRBJ2-7, with D unclear. The CDR3 covers 11 residues. Trimming shortened V by 5 bases and J by 9 bases, and 14 bases separated the two germline ends. Per germline, CDR1 DFQATT and CDR2 SNEGSKA (reference sequence). The CDR3 loop reads CSAPIPSGQYF. The CDR3 nucleotides are TGCAGTGCTCCCATTCCTTCGGGGCAGTACTTC.

J is TRBJ1-1 and V is TRBV18; TRBD1 aligns across 11 bases. From germline, CDR1 is KGHSH and CDR2 LQKENI. This CDR3 spans 14 amino acids. V lost 4 bases and J lost 4; bases outside the gene matches: 2. CDR3 bases: TGTGCCAGCTCACAGGGGACAGGGGGCACTGAAGCTTTCTTT. Its translation is CASSQGTGGTEAFF.

For this clone: The sample has other DNA sequences that encode this CDR3 too. CDR3 amino acids: CASSLPGRETQYF. For the CDR3, the DNA is TGTGCCAGCAGTTTGCCCGGGAGGGAGACCCAGTACTTC. The gene calls are TRBV28 and TRBJ2-5; TRBD2 matches at 7 bases. Germline-derived CDR1 and CDR2 are MDHEN and SYDVKM. The CDR3 runs 13 residues. V lost 3 bases, J lost 5 bases, and 3 bases stayed unmatched.

The chain employs TRBV5-5 and TRBJ2-2; TRBD1 agrees at 9 bases. Germline V gene lookup returns CDR1 SGHKS and CDR2 YYEKEE (reference sequence). J lost 4 bases, V lost 2 bases, and 3 bases had no gene match. The CDR3 is 15 residues long. CDR3 residues: CASSLTGGGTGELFF. The CDR3 DNA is TGTGCCAGCAGCTTAACAGGGGGCGGCACCGGGGAGCTGTTTTTT.

V and J are TRBV15 and TRBJ2-7; TRBD1 matches 8 bases. Germline V gene data show CDR1 as LNHNV and CDR2 as YYDKDF (reference sequence). V shed 1 base, J shed 5 bases, and the junction held 4 bases outside the gene matches. CDR3 size: 14 residues. The CDR3 DNA is TGTGCCACCAGCAGAGTCCCAGGGGGCAACGAGCAGTACTTC. Translating it yields CATSRVPGGNEQYF. The complete variable domain, with remaining parts taken from reference TRBV15 and TRBJ2-7, reads DAMVIQNPRYQVTQFGKPVTLSCSQTLNHNVMYWYQQKSSQAPKLLFHYYDKDFNNEADTPDNFQSRRPNTSFCFLDIRSPGLGDTAMYLCATSRVPGGNEQYFGPGTRLTVT.

This sequence joins TRBV28 and TRBJ2-1, with no clear D. V was trimmed by 3 bases and J by 8 bases, leaving 11 bases between them. Germline V lookup: CDR1 MDHEN, CDR2 SYDVKM. The CDR3 extends over 13 amino acids. The DNA of the CDR3 is TGTGCCAGCAGTTTCTTAGTTGGCTATGAGCAGTTCTTC. Translated, it gives CASSFLVGYEQFF.

As concerns this clone: Additional DNA sequences in this sample encode the identical CDR3. This sequence joins TRBV30 and TRBJ2-1; D call uncertain. CDR1 and CDR2 (germline): GTSNPN, SVGIG (reference sequence). V was clipped by 0 bases and J by 10 bases, with 4 bases between them. This CDR3 region has 10 residues. The CDR3 nucleotides are TGTGCCTGGAGTGTAACGGAGCAGTTCTTC. This sequence encodes CAWSVTEQFF. The full variable domain, completed using reference TRBV30 and TRBJ2-1, is SQTIHQWPATLVQPVGSPLSLECTVEGTSNPNLYWYRQAAGRGLQLLFYSVGIGQISSEVPQNLSASRPQDRQFILSSKKLLLSDSGFYLCAWSVTEQFFGPGTRLTVL.

This clone appeared once. The chain links TRBV19 to TRBJ2-5; D is perhaps TRBD1 or TRBD2 (5 bases each). Per the germline V gene, CDR1 is LNHDA and CDR2 is SQIVND (reference sequence). This CDR3 is 14 amino acids long. Trimming left V 6 bases short and J 1 base short, with 12 bases between. DNA of the CDR3: TGTGCCAGTAGCATGTGGGGGTCCCAAGAGACCCAGTACTTC. Protein sequence: CASSMWGSQETQYF.

The V call is TRBV9, the J call TRBJ1-2; perhaps TRBD1 as D (5 bases). The CDR3 runs to 16 residues. CDR1 SGDLS and CDR2 YYNGEE come from the germline V gene. Trimming took off 4 bases at V and 4 bases at J, with 20 bases between the two ends. The CDR3 sequence: CASSISGTPLPYGYTF. DNA for the CDR3: TGTGCCAGCAGCATCTCCGGGACCCCTCTCCCCTATGGCTACACCTTC.

This clone was picked up one time. This sample includes further DNA sequences coding for the same CDR3. The chain is built from TRBV9 and TRBJ2-7; TRBD1 aligns across 10 bases. Germline CDR1 and CDR2: SGDLS and YYNGEE. This CDR3 comprises 15 residues. The V and J ends lost 2 bases and 1 base, in that order; junction bases with no gene match: 3. The CDR3 loop is CASSVGDRGSYEQYF. Written as DNA, the CDR3 is TGTGCCAGCAGCGTCGGGGACAGGGGTTCCTACGAGCAGTACTTC.

This clone was picked up a small number of times. V and J are TRBV7-2 and TRBJ1-5; no firm D call. This CDR3 has 14 amino acids. V lost 2 bases and J 4 bases, leaving 9 bases between the germline ends. The germline gives CDR1 SGHTA, CDR2 FQGNSA. This CDR3 reads CASSLRTPNQPQHF. Here the CDR3 DNA reads TGTGCCAGCAGCTTACGAACACCAAATCAGCCCCAGCATTTT.

On this clone itself: The sample contains more than one DNA sequence encoding this CDR3. The gene calls are TRBV28 and TRBJ1-2, with D unclear. The V and J ends lost 3 bases and 5 bases respectively, with 7 bases between them. The CDR3 is made up of 12 amino acids. Germline CDR1 MDHEN, CDR2 SYDVKM. The CDR3 here is CASSLLAYGYTF. As DNA, the CDR3 is TGTGCCAGCAGTTTGTTGGCTTATGGCTACACCTTC.